The clone carrying this T cell receptor beta chain was seen only once. The CDR3 extends over 15 amino acids. The junction had 1 base not matched to a gene; V was cut back by 8 bases and J by 1 base. Germline-derived CDR1 and CDR2 are LGHDT and YNNKEL (reference sequence). The data derive from a study of blood T cell repertoires in COVID-19. Overall study: The United States, Italy and Spain supplied acute and convalescent COVID-19 samples.

Clones were sequenced by immunoSEQ multiplex PCR, and TCRdb holds only the in-frame ones, with some missing. The profile shows about 250,000 clones, 89% of them singletons. V is TRBV3-1 (or the pseudogene TRBV3-2) and J is TRBJ2-3; TRBD2 agrees at 15 bases. The TCR originated in a woman between 35 and 50 years old who had recovered from COVID-19. The sample comprised peripheral blood. The CDR3 DNA reads as TGTGCCAGCGGACTAGCGGGAGGGGGCACAGATACGCAGTATTTT. Translation gives CASGLAGGGTDTQYF.